The 18 T cell receptor beta chains listed next were all sequenced from one sample in a study of cytomegalovirus exposure and HLA in healthy donors. The study ran its PCR with 60 Vbeta and 13 Jbeta primers. Only in-frame clones appear in the TCRdb table, and some are missing; sequencing was by immunoSEQ multiplex PCR. Of about 130,000 clones listed, around 80% are singletons. Sequenced input: PBMCs. The receptors derive from a man aged 45-65 years in good health and CMV-seronegative.

This chain links TRBV29-1 with TRBJ1-1; 8 nucleotides line up with TRBD1. The CDR3 is 13 amino acids. Trimming at V came to 7 bases and at J to 6 bases, leaving 10 bases not matched to a gene. Germline assignment: CDR1 SQVTM and CDR2 ANQGSEA. In nucleotides, the CDR3 is TGCAGCGATTACAGGGGGAGTGGCGCTGAAGCTTTCTTT. Protein product: CSDYRGSGAEAFF.

The rearrangement joins TRBV10-3 to TRBJ2-3; TRBD1 is a possible D gene (6 bases). Deletions cut 2 bases from V and 3 bases from J, with 18 bases between. Germline V CDR1 and CDR2: ENHRY, SYGVKD. The CDR3 is 17 amino acids. The DNA for the CDR3 is TGTGCCATCAGTGAGGTAGGGGGAGCATTAGAAACAGATACGCAGTATTTT. Translation: CAISEVGGALETDTQYF.

This chain connects TRBV2 to TRBJ1-6; D unclear. V was pared by 6 bases and J by 2 bases, with 5 bases between. This CDR3 is 13 amino acids long. The germline CDR1 and CDR2 sequences are SNHLY and FYNNEI. In DNA, the CDR3 is TGTGCCAGCAGGGAGACCTATAATTCACCCCTCCACTTT. It codes for CASRETYNSPLHF.

The chain is built from TRBV6-1 and TRBJ2-3; TRBD2 matches 7 bases. The CDR3 length is 15 residues. Germline V gene data show CDR1 as MNHNS and CDR2 as SASEGT. J was trimmed by 4 bases and V by 3 bases; bases with no gene match: 7. The CDR3 coding sequence is TGTGCCAGCAGTGATTCCGCGGGGGAGCCAGATACGCAGTATTTT. This codes for CASSDSAGEPDTQYF.

V usage is TRBV30 and J usage is TRBJ1-1, with 7 nucleotides matching TRBD1. V was pared by 8 bases and J by 1 base, with 7 bases of the junction left unmatched. This CDR3 comprises 13 residues. CDR1 and CDR2 (germline): GTSNPN, SVGIG (reference sequence). The CDR3 loop is CAGITGANTEAFF. The CDR3 DNA follows: TGTGCCGGGATCACAGGGGCGAACACTGAAGCTTTCTTT.

The genes are TRBV28 and TRBJ1-6, with 11 bases that match TRBD1. Germline lookup yields CDR1 MDHEN and CDR2 SYDVKM. Trimming at V came to 7 bases and at J to 10 bases, leaving 12 bases not matched to a gene. The CDR3 runs to 16 residues. DNA of the CDR3: TGTGCCAGCACCACACCCCAGGGACAGGGGGGCTCACCCCTCCACTTT. Amino acid sequence: CASTTPQGQGGSPLHF.

V is TRBV6-1 and J is TRBJ1-2; the D is unclear. CDR1 and CDR2 from the germline V gene are MNHNS and SASEGT. The CDR3 spans 16 residues. The germline V and J ends were trimmed by 0 bases and 2 bases, with 13 bases remaining between them. CDR3 nucleotides: TGTGCCAGCAGTGAAGCGTCCCGATCGAGGAACTATGGCTACACCTTC. Translating gives CASSEASRSRNYGYTF.

The rearrangement uses TRBV2 and TRBJ1-1, with 7 bases aligning to TRBD1. The CDR3 length is 14 residues. In germline, CDR1 is SNHLY, CDR2 FYNNEI. The trim removed 4 bases at V and 8 bases at J, leaving 10 bases unmatched. CDR3 residues: CASSVGQAPVEAFF. The DNA of the CDR3 is TGTGCCAGCAGTGTCGGACAGGCTCCAGTGGAAGCTTTCTTT.

DNA of the CDR3: TGTGCCACCCTAATGGGACACCTATATGGCTACACCTTC. Its protein is CATLMGHLYGYTF. The V and J genes are TRBV6-6 and TRBJ1-2; tentatively, D is TRBD1 (6 bases). V dropped 10 bases and J dropped 5 bases, with 17 bases sitting between them. The CDR3 runs 13 residues. CDR1 and CDR2 from the germline V gene are MNHNY and SVGAGI (reference sequence).

The CDR3 DNA follows: TGTGCCAGCAGCTTAGATCAGTACGCTGGAAACACCATATATTTT. This codes for CASSLDQYAGNTIYF. The gene calls are TRBV11-2 and TRBJ1-3; D is unclear. From germline, CDR1 is SGHAT and CDR2 FQNNGV. The CDR3 has 15 residues. V lost 0 bases to trimming and J lost 2 bases, with 8 bases between them.

This sequence joins TRBV5-8 and TRBJ1-6; D ambiguous. CDR1 is SGHTS and CDR2 is YDEGEE in the germline V gene. This CDR3 spans 13 amino acids. The ends were cut back, 0 bases at V and 8 bases at J, with 6 bases in the middle. The CDR3 region is CASSLAPYSPLHF. CDR3 coding DNA: TGTGCCAGCAGCTTGGCCCCGTATTCACCCCTCCACTTT.

This clone was counted between two and nine times. V gene TRBV10-3 combines with J gene TRBJ1-1; D unclear. Trimming removed 3 bases at V and 1 base at J, with 9 bases between. Looked up from germline, CDR1 is ENHRY and CDR2 is SYGVKD. This CDR3 is built from 14 residues. CDR3 protein: CAISDEVKNTEAFF. The CDR3 DNA reads TGTGCCATCAGTGACGAGGTAAAGAACACTGAAGCTTTCTTT.

The chain links TRBV6-6 to TRBJ1-1; 8 bases agree with TRBD1. The germline V gene encodes CDR1 MNHNY and CDR2 SVGAGI (reference sequence). V shed 7 bases, J shed 1 base, and the junction held 2 bases outside the gene matches. This CDR3 is built from 13 residues. In nucleotides, the CDR3 is TGTGCCAGCAATGACAGGGGGAACACTGAAGCTTTCTTT. Protein sequence: CASNDRGNTEAFF.

The rearrangement uses TRBV1 and TRBJ2-5; the table gives TRBD2 as D, unverified against the DNA. TRBV1 is termed a pseudogene. The CDR3 has 14 amino acids. The CDR3, as DNA: TGCACCAGCAGCCAAGATTTGTCCGCGGAGACCCAGTACTTC. This sequence encodes CTSSQDLSAETQYF.

J is TRBJ2-3 and V is TRBV19; maybe TRBD2 (5 bases). The V and J ends lost 3 bases and 6 bases respectively, with 13 bases between them. In germline, CDR1 is LNHDA, CDR2 SQIVND (reference sequence). This CDR3 has 14 residues. The CDR3 DNA reads TGTGCCAGTAGTATCGGACTTGGGCGGGATACGCAGTATTTT. This translates into CASSIGLGRDTQYF.

V usage is TRBV2 and J usage is TRBJ2-7; possible D gene TRBD1, 6 bases. V was clipped by 1 base and J by 7 bases, with 17 bases between them. Germline V gene data show CDR1 as SNHLY and CDR2 as FYNNEI. The CDR3 has 15 amino acids. The CDR3, as DNA: TGTGCCAGCAGTGAAGGGGGGCAGGGGACGGAGGAGCAGTACTTC. Its translation is CASSEGGQGTEEQYF.

The J gene is TRBJ2-3, the V gene TRBV11-2, with a tentative D call TRBD2 (7 bases). From germline, CDR1 is SGHAT and CDR2 FQNNGV. Trimming removed 5 bases from V and 4 bases from J, with 19 bases in between. The CDR3 is 16 amino acids. CDR3 bases: TGTGCCAGCAGCCCCCTCCGGGGGGCTAGGGCAGATACGCAGTATTTT. This sequence encodes CASSPLRGARADTQYF. The whole variable domain, remainder taken from reference TRBV11-2 and TRBJ2-3, is EAGVAQSPRYKIIEKRQSVAFWCNPISGHATLYWYQQILGQGPKLLIQFQNNGVVDDSQLPKDRFSAERLKGVDSTLKIQPAKLEDSAVYLCASSPLRGARADTQYFGPGTRLTVL.

The chain combines TRBV9 with TRBJ2-2; TRBD1 agrees at 7 bases. Germline CDR1 and CDR2: SGDLS and YYNGEE. The length of the CDR3 is 18 residues. The junction had 15 bases not matched to a gene; V was cut back by 3 bases and J by 4 bases. The CDR3 nucleotides are TGTGCCAGCAGCGCCCCTCCGGGACAGCAACCTTCCACCGGGGAGCTGTTTTTT. Translating gives CASSAPPGQQPSTGELFF.